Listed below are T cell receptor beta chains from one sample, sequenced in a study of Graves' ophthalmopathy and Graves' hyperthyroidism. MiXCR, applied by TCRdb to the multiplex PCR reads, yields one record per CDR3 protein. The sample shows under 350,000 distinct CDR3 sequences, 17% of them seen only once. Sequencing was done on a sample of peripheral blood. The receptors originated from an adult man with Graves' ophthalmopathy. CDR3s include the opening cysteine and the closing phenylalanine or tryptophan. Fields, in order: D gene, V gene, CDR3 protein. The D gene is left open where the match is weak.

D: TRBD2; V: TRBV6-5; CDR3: CASRGTRGNTGELFF
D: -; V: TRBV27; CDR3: CASERVRAGQETQYF
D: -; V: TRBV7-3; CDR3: CASSPGPGTTEQYF
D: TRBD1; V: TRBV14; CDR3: CASSQGRTGQGYYGYTF
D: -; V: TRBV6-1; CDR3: CASAGVTGSNQPQHF
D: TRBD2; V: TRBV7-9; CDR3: CASSLAAGGYEQYF
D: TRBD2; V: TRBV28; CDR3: CASSPLILAGEEQYF
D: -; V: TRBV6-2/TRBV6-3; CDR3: CASSYTSSRQRYEQYF
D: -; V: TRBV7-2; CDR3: CASSLLVGGNQPQHF
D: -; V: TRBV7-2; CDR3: CASSLAVGPNTGELFF
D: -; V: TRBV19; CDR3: CASSTWGRDNTEAFF
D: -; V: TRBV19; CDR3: CATRGVRTEAFF
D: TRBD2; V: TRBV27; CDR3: CASSFMASGPGELFF
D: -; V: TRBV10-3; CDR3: CATTPSGYEQYF
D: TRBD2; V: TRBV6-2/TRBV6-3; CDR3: CASSTGGPVNIQYF
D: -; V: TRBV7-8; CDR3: CASSLARQRSNQPQHF
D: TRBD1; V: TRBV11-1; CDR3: CASSLDFYNRGMAGYTF
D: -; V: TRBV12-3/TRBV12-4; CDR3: CASSTRTFEQYF
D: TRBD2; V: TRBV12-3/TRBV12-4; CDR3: CASSHTAEAGPLREETQYF
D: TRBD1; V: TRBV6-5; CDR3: CASILGTAMNEQYF
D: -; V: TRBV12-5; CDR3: CASGLATLNYGYTF
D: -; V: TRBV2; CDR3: CASSRQIYGYTF
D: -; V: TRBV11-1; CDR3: CASSLVGGHYGYTF
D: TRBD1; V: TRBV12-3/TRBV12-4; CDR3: CASSLRAGGRYTEAFF
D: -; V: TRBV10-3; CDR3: CAISATWDTGELFF
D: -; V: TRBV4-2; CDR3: CASSQSTARGPRGWIGGELFF
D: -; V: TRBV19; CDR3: CASTSQMGGAYGYTF
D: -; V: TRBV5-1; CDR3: CASTVSSGGVVETQYF
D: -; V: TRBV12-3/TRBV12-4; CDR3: CASSHPQNEQYF
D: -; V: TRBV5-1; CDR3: CASSFLGGYEQYF
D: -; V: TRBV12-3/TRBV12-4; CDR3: CASSLAGRTETQYF
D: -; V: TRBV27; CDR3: CASSPTDGYSNQPQHF
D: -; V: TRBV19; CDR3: CASRGRRTNTEAFF
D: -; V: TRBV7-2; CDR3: CASSPASDTTQYF
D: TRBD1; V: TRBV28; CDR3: CASQGQRANTEAFF
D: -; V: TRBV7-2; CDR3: CASSHGRGTGELFF